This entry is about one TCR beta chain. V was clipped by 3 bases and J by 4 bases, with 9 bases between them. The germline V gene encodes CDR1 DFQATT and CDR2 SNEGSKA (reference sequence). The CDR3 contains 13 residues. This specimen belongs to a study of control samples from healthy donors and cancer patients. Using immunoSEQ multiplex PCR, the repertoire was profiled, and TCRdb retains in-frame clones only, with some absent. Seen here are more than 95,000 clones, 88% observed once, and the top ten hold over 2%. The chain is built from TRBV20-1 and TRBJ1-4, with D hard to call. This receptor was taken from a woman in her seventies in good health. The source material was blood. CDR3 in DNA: TGCAGTGCTAGTCGGGGAGTTAATGAAAAACTGTTTTTT. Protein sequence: CSASRGVNEKLFF.